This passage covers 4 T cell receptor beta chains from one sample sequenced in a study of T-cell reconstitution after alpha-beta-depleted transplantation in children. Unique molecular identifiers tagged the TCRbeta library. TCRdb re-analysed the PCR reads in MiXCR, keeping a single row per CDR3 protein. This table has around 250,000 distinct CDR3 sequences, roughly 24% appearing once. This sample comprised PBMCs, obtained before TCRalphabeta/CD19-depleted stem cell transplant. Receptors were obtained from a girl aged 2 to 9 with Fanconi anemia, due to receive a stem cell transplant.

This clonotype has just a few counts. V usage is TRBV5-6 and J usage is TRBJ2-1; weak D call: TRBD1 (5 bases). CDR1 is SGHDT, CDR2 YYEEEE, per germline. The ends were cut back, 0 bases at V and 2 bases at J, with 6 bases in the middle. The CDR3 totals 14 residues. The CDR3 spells CASSLGTPYNEQFF. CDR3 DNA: TGTGCCAGCAGCTTGGGGACACCCTACAATGAGCAGTTCTTC. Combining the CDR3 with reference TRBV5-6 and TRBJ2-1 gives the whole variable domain DAGVTQSPTHLIKTRGQQVTLRCSPKSGHDTVSWYQQALGQGPQFIFQYYEEEERQRGNFPDRFSGHQFPNYSSELNVNALLLGDSALYLCASSLGTPYNEQFFGPGTRLTVL.

CDR3 in DNA: TGTGCCAGCGCCGGGACTAGCGGGAGGAGCTCCTACGAGCAGTACTTC. Encoded protein: CASAGTSGRSSYEQYF. The V gene is TRBV28, the J gene TRBJ2-7; 15 bases map to TRBD2. V lost 8 bases to trimming and J lost 0 bases; unmatched junction nucleotides: 5. CDR3 length: 16 residues. In germline, CDR1 is MDHEN, CDR2 SYDVKM. Filled out from reference TRBV28 and TRBJ2-7, the complete variable domain reads DVKVTQSSRYLVKRTGEKVFLECVQDMDHENMFWYRQDPGLGLRLIYFSYDVKMKEKGDIPEGYSVSREKKERFSLILESASTNQTSMYLCASAGTSGRSSYEQYFGPGTRLTVT.

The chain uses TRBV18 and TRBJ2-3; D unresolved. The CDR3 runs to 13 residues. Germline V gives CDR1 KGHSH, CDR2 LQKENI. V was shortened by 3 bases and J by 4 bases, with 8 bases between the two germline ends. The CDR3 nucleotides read TGTGCCAGCTCACCGCTCTCCCCAGATACGCAGTATTTT. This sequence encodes CASSPLSPDTQYF.

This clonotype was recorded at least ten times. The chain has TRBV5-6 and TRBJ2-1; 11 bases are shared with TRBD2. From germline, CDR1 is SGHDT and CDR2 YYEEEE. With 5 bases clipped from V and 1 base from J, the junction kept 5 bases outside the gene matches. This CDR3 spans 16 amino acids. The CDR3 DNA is TGTGCCAGCAGTTGGACTAGCGGGTGGTCCTACAATGAGCAGTTCTTC. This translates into CASSWTSGWSYNEQFF.